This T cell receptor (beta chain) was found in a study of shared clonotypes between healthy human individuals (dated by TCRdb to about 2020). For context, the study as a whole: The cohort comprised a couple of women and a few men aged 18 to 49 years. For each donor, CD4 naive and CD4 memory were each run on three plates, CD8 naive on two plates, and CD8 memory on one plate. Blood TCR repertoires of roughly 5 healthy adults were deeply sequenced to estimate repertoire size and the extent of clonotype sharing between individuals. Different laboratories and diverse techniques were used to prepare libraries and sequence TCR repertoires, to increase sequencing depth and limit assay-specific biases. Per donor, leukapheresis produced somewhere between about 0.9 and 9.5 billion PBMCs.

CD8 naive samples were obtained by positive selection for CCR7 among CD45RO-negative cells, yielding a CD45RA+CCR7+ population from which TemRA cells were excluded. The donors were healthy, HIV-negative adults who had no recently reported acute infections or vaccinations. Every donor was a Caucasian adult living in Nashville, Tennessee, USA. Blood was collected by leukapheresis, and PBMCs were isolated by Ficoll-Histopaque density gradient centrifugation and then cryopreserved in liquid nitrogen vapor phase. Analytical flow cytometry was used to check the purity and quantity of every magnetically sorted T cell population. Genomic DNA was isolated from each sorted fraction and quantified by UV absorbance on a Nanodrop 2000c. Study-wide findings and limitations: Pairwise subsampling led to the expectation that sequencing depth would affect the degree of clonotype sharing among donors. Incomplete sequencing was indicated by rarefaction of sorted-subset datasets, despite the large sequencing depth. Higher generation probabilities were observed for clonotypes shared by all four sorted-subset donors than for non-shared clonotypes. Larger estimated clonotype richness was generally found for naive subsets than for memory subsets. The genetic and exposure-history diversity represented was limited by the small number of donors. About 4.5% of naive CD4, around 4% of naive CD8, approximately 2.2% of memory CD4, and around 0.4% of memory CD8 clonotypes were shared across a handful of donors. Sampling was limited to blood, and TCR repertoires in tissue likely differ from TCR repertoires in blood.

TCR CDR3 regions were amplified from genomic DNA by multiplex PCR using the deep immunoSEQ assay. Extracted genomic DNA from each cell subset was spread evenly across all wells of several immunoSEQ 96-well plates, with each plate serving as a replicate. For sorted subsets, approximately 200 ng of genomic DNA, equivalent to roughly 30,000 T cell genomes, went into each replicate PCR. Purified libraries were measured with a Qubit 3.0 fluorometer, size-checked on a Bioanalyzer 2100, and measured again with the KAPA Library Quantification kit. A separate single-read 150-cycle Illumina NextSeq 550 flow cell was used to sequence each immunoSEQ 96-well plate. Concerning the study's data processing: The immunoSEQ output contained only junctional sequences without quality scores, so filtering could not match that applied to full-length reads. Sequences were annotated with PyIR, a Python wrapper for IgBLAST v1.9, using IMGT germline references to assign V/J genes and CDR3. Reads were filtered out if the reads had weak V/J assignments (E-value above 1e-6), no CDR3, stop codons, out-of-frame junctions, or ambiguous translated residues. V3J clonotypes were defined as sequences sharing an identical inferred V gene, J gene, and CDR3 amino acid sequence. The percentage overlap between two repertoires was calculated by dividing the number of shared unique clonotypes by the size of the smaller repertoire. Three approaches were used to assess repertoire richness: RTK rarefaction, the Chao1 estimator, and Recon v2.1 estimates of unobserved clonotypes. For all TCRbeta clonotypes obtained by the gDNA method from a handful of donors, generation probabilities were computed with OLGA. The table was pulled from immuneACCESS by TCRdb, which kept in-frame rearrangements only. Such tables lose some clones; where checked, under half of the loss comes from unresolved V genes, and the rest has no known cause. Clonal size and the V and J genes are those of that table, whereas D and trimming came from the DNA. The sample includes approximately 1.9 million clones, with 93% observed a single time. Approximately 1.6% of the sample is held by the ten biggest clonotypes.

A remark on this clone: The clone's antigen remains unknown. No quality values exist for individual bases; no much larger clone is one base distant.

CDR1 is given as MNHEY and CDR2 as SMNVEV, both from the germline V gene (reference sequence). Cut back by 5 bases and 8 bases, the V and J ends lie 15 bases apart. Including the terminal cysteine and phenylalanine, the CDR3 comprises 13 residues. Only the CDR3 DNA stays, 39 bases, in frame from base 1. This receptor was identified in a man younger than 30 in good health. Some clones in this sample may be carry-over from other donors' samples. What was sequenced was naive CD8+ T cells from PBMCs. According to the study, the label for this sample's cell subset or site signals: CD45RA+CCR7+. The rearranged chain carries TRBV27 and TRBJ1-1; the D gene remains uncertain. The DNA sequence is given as TGTGCCAGCAGTACGCGATTGGGTTCCGAAGCTTTCTTT. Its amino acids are CASSTRLGSEAFF.